This T cell receptor (beta chain) stems from a study of blood T cells in healthy people across ages. Study-level findings and limits: Long-lived donors carried more naive CD4+ cells and greater diversity than aged donors.

Alongside a J-beta primer mix, a sample-barcoded 5' primer served in a second PCR lasting about 7 to 12 cycles. TCRdb reanalysed the 5' RACE reads using MiXCR and keeps one entry per CDR3 protein. The sample shows 650,000 to 800,000 distinct CDR3 sequences, around 42% of them seen only once. V was trimmed by 8 bases and J by 0 bases, leaving 16 bases between them. There are 15 residues in the CDR3. On this clonotype: Its antigen is not known.

The chain employs TRBV12-3 or TRBV12-4 and TRBJ1-1; maybe TRBD1 (6 bases). The sequence was obtained from a man in his sixties in good health. Specimen: blood. DNA of the CDR3: TGTGCCAGCGTCTCCAGGGGTGCGCTGAACACTGAAGCTTTCTTT. Its translation: CASVSRGALNTEAFF.